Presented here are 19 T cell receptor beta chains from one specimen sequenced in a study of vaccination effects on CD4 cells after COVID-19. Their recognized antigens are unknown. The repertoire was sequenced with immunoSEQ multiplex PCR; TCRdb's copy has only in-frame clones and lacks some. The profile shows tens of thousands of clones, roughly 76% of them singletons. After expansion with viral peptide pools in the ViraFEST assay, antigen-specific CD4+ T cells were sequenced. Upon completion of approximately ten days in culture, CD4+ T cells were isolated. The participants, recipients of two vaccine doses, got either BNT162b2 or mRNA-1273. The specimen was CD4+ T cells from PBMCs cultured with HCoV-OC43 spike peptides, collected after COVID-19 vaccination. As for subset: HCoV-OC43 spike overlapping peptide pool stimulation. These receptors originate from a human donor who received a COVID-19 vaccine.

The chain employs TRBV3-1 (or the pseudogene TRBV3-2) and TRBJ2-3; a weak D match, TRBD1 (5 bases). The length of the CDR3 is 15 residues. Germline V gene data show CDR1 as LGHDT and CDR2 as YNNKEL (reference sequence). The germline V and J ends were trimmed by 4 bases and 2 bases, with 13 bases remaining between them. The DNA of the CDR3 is TGTGCCAGCAGCCTAAGACAGCTCACCACAGATACGCAGTATTTT. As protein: CASSLRQLTTDTQYF.

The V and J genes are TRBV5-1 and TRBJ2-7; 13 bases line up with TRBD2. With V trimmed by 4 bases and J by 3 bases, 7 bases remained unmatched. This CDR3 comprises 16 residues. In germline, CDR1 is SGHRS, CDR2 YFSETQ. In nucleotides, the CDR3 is TGCGCCAGCAGCCCAGGGACTAGCGGGGCGAACTACGAGCAGTACGTC. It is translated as CASSPGTSGANYEQYV.

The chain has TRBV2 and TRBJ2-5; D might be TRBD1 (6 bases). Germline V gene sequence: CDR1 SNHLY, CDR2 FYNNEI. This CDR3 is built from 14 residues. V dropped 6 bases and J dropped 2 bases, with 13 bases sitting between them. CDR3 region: CASRRGTSQETQYF. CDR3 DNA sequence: TGTGCCAGCAGAAGAGGGACATCGCAAGAGACCCAGTACTTC.

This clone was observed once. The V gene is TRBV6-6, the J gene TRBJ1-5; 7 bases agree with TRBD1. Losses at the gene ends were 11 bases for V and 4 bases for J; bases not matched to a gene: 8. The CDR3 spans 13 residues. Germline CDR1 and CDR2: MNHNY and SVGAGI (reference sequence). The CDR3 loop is CAGTRDSNQPQHF. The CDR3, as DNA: TGTGCCGGGACGCGGGACAGTAATCAGCCCCAGCATTTT.

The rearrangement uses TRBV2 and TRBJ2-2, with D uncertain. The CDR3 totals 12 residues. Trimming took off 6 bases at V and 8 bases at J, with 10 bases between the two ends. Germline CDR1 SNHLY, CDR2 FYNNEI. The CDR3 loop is CASSRNEGELFF. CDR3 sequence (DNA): TGTGCCAGCAGCAGAAACGAAGGGGAGCTGTTTTTT.

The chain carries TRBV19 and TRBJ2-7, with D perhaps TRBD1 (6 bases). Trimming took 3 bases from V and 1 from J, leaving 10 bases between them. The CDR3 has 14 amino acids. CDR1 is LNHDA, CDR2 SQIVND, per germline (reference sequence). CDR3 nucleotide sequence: TGTGCCAGTAGTATCAGGGGTGAATCCTACGAGCAGTACGTC. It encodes CASSIRGESYEQYV.

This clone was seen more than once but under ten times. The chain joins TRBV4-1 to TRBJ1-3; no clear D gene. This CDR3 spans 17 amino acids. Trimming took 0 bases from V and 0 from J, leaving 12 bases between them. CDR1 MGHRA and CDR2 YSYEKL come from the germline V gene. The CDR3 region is CASSQESDGFSGNTIYF. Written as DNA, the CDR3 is TGCGCCAGCAGCCAAGAATCGGACGGGTTCTCTGGAAACACCATATATTTT.

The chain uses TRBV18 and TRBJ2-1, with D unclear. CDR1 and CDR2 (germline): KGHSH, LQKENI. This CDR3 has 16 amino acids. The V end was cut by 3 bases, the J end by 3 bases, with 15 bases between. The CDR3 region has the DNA TGTGCCAGCTCACCGGAACAACTACATAACTACAATGAGCAGTTCTTC. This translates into CASSPEQLHNYNEQFF. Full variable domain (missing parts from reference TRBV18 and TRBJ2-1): NAGVMQNPRHLVRRRGQEARLRCSPMKGHSHVYWYRQLPEEGLKFMVYLQKENIIDESGMPKERFSAEFPKEGPSILRIQQVVRGDSAAYFCASSPEQLHNYNEQFFGPGTRLTVL.

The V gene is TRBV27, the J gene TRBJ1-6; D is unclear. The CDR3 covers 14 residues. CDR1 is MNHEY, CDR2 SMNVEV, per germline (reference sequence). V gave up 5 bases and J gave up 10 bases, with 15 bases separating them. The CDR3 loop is CASSPPVGGSPLHF. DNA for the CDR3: TGTGCCAGCAGTCCGCCAGTGGGAGGGTCACCCCTCCACTTT.

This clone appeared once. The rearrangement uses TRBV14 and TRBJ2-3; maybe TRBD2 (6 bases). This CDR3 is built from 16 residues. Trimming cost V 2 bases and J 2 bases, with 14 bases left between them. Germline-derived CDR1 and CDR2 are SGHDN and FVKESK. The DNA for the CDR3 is TGTGCCAGCAGCCAATGGCTCCGGGGGAACACAGATACGCAGTATTTT. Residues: CASSQWLRGNTDTQYF.

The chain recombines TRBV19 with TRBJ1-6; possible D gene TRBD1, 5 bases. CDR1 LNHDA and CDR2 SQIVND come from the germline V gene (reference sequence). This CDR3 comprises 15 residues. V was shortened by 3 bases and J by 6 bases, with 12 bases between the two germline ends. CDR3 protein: CASSMQWGGNSPLHF. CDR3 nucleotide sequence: TGTGCCAGTAGTATGCAGTGGGGGGGTAATTCACCCCTCCACTTT.

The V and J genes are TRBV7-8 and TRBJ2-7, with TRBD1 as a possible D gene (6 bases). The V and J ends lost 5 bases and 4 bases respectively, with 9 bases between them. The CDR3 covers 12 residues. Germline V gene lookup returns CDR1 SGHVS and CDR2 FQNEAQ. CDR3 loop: CASSEGQYEQYV. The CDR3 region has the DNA TGTGCCAGCAGCGAAGGACAGTACGAGCAGTACGTC.

The CDR3 nucleotides read TGTGCCAGCAGTTACCCCCCCGGGGGTGTGAACACTGAAGCTTTCTTT. Translation gives CASSYPPGGVNTEAFF. This rearrangement joins TRBV6-5 to TRBJ1-1, with D possibly matching TRBD1 (5 bases). V lost 2 bases and J 0 bases, leaving 13 bases between the germline ends. Germline V gene sequence: CDR1 MNHEY, CDR2 SVGAGI. The CDR3 runs to 16 residues.

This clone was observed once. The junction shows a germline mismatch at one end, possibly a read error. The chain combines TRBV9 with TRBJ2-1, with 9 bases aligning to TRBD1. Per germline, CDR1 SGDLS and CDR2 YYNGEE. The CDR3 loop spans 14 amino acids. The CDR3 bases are TGTGCCAGCACCGTAGGACAGGGGTGGGATGAGCAGTTCTTC. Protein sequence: CASTVGQGWDEQFF. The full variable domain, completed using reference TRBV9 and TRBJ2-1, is DSGVTQTPKHLITATGQRVTLRCSPRSGDLSVYWYQQSLDQGLQFLIQYYNGEERAKGNILERFSAQQFPDLHSELNLSSLELGDSALYFCASTVGQGWDEQFFGPGTRLTVL.

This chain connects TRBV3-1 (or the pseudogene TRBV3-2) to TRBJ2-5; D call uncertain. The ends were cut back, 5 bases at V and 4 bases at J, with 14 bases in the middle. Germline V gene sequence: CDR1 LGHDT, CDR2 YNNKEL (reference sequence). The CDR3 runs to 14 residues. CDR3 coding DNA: TGTGCCAGCAGCTACAGCCGGGCCGGAGAGACCCAGTACTTC. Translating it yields CASSYSRAGETQYF.

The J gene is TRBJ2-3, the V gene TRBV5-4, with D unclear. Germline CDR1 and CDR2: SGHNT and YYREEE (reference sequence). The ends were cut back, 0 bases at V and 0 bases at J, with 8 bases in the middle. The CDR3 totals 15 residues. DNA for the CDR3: TGTGCCAGCAGCTTGGCTGAAGGAAGCACAGATACGCAGTATTTT. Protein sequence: CASSLAEGSTDTQYF.

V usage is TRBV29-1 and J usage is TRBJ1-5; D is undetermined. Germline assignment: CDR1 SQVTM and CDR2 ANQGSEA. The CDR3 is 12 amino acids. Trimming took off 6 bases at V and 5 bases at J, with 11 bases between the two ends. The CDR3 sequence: CSVMDGDQPQHF. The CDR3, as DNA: TGCAGCGTCATGGACGGGGATCAGCCCCAGCATTTT. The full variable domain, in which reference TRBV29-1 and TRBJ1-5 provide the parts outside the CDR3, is SAVISQKPSRDICQRGTSLTIQCQVDSQVTMMFWYRQQPGQSLTLIATANQGSEATYESGFVIDKFPISRPNLTFSTLTVSNMSPEDSSIYLCSVMDGDQPQHFGDGTRLSIL.

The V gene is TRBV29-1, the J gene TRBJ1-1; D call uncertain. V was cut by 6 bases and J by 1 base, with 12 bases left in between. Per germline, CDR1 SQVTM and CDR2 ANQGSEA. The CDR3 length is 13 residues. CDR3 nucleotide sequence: TGCAGCGTGGATAAATCAGCGAACACTGAAGCTTTCTTT. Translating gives CSVDKSANTEAFF.

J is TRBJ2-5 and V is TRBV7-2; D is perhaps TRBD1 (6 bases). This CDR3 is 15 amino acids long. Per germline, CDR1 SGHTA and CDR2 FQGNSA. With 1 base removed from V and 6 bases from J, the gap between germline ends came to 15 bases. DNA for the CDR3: TGTGCCAGCAGCTTAGGACGGCAGGGGACCAAGACCCAGTACTTC. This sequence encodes CASSLGRQGTKTQYF.